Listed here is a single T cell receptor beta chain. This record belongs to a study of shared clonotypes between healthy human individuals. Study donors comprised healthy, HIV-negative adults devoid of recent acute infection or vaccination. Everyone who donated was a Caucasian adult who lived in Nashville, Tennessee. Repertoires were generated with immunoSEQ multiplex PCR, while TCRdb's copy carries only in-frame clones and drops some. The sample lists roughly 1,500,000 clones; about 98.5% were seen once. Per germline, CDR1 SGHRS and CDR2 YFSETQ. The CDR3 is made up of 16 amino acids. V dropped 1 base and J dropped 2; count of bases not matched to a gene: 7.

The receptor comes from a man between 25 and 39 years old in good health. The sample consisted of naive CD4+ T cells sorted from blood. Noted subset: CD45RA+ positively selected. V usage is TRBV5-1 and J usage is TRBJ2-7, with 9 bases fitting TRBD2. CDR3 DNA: TGCGCCAGCAGCTTGTATGAGGCGGGAGGGCCCTACGAGCAGTACTTC. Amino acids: CASSLYEAGGPYEQYF.